This TCR beta chain originates from a study of tumor-infiltrating lymphocytes in primary liver carcinoma. Researchers drew blood RNA from unsorted whole blood and extracted germline DNA as well. CDR1 is SGHKS, CDR2 YYEKEE, per germline (reference sequence). The CDR3 extends over 15 amino acids. The investigators made TCR beta cDNA from 400 to 550 ng total RNA, using a constant-region primer. Slightly modified ARM-PCR, run as three nested multiplex PCR rounds, produced the TCR beta libraries. Running 10 cycles apiece, the first two PCR rounds relied on TRBV1-TRBV30 forward primers together with a C-beta reverse primer. TCRdb redid the calling of the multiplex PCR reads with MiXCR, one entry per CDR3 protein. The data show 300,000 to 400,000 distinct CDR3 sequences, approximately 60% seen once. A remark on this clonotype: This sequence may be a read error, since a much larger clone differs from it by one base.

The source material was peripheral blood. V usage is TRBV5-5 and J usage is TRBJ2-1, with 9 bases aligning to TRBD1. The receptor was isolated from a middle-aged man with primary liver carcinoma and hepatitis B virus infection. The CDR3 nucleotides read TGTGCCGGCAGCTCCTACAGGGGGCAGAGCGATGAGCAGTTCTTC. Protein: CAGSSYRGQSDEQFF.